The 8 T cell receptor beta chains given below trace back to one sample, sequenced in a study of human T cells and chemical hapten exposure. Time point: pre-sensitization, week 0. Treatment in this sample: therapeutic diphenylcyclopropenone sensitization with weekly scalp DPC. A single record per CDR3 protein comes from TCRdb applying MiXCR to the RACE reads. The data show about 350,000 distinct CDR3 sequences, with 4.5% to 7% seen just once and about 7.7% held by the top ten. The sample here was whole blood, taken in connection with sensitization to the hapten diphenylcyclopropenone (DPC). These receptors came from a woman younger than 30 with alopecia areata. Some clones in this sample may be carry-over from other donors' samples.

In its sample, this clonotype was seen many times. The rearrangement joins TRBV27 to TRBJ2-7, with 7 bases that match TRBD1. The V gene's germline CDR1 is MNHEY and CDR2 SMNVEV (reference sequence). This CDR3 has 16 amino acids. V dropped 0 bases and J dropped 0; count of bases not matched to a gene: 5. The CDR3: CASSLSPGQSSYEQYF. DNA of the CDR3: TGTGCCAGCAGTTTATCCCCGGGACAGAGCTCCTACGAGCAGTACTTC.

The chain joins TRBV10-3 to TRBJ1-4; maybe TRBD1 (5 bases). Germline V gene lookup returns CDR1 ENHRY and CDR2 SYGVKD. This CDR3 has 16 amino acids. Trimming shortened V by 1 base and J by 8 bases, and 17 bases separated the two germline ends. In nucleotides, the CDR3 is TGTGCCATCAGTGAGTTCCCGCCAACGGCAGGGGAAAAACTGTTTTTT. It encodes CAISEFPPTAGEKLFF.

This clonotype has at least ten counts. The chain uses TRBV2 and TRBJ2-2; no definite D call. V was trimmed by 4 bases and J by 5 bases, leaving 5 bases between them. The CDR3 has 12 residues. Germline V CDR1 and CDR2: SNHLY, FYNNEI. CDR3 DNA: TGTGCCAGCAGTGTCGAAACCGGGGAGCTGTTTTTT. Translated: CASSVETGELFF.

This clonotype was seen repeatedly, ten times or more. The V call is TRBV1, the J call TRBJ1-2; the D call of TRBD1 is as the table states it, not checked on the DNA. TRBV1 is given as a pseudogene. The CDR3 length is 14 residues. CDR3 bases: TGCACCAGCAGGGGGACAGGGCCCGTCTATGGCTACACCTTC. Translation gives CTSRGTGPVYGYTF.

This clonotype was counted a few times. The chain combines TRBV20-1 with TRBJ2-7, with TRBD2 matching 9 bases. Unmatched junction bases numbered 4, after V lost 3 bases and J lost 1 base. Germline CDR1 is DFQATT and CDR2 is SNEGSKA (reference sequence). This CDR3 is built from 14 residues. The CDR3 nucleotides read TGCAGTGCTAGTCTTCTAGCGGGGTCCTACGAGCAGTACTTC. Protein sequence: CSASLLAGSYEQYF.

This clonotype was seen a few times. The CDR3 sequence: CASSRGLATYEQYF. The CDR3 region has the DNA TGTGCCAGCAGTCGGGGCCTAGCCACCTACGAGCAGTACTTC. V is TRBV27 and J is TRBJ2-7; D tentatively reads TRBD1 or TRBD2 (5 bases each). Per germline, CDR1 MNHEY and CDR2 SMNVEV (reference sequence). The CDR3 consists of 14 residues. V gave up 5 bases and J gave up 2 bases, with 13 bases separating them.

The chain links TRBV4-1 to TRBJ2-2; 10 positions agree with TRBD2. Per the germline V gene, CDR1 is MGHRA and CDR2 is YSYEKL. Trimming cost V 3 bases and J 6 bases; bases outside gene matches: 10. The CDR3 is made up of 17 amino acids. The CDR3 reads CASSHEKRGGRSGELFF. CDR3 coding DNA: TGCGCCAGCAGCCACGAGAAGCGGGGGGGCCGATCCGGGGAGCTGTTTTTT.

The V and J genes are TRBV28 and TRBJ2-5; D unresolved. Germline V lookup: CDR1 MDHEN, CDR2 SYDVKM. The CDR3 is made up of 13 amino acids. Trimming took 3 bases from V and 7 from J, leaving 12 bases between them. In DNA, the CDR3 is TGTGCCAGCAGTTTCGCGGCCTTAGGGACCCAGTACTTC. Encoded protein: CASSFAALGTQYF.